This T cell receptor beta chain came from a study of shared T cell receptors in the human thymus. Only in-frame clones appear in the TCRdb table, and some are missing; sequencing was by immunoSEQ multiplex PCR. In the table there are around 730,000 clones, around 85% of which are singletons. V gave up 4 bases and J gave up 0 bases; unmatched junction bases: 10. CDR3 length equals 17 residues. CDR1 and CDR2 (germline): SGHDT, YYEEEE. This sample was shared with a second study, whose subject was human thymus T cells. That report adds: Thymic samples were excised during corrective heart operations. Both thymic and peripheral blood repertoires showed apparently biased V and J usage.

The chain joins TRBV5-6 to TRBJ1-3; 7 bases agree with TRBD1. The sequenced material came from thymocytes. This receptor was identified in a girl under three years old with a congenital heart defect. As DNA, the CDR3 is TGTGCCAGCAGCCTACTAAACAGGGGAGTCTCTGGAAACACCATATATTTT. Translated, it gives CASSLLNRGVSGNTIYF.